The entry below describes one T cell receptor (beta chain). Generated by immunoSEQ multiplex PCR, the TCRdb table keeps only in-frame clones and is missing some. Of 300,000 to 350,000 clones in the sample, more than 70% were seen once. These data are taken from a study of blood T cell repertoires in COVID-19. Germline-derived CDR1 and CDR2 are SGHRS and YFSETQ. V shed 0 bases and J 0 bases; nucleotides not matched to a gene: 4. The CDR3 sequence is 19 residues long. This clonotype was obtained from a woman aged 60-75 years with COVID-19, enrolled during active disease. The chain carries TRBV5-1 and TRBJ2-2; TRBD2 aligns across 14 bases. Sequences were obtained from peripheral blood. As DNA, the CDR3 is TGCGCCAGCAGCTTGGGAGGACTAGCGGGGGGCGCGAACACCGGGGAGCTGTTTTTT. Translation gives CASSLGGLAGGANTGELFF.